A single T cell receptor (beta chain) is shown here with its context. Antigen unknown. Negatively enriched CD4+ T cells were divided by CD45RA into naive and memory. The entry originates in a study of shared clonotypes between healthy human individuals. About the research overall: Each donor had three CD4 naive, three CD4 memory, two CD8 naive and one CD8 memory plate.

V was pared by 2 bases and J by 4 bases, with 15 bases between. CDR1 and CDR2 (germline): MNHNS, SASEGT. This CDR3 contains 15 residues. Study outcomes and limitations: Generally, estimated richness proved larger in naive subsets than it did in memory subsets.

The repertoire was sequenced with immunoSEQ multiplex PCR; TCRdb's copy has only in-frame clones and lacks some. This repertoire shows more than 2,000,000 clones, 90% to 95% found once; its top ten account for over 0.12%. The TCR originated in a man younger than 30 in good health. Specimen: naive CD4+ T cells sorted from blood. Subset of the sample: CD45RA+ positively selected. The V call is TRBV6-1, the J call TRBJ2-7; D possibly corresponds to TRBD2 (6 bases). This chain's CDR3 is CASSETLLAMYEQYF. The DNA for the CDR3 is TGTGCCAGCAGTGAAACCCTCCTAGCGATGTACGAGCAGTACTTC.